The 30 T cell receptor beta chains below come from one sample, sequenced in a study of blood T cells in healthy people across ages. A second roughly 6 to 12 cycle PCR used barcoded and J-beta primers. TCRdb analysed the 5' RACE reads with MiXCR anew, one entry per CDR3 protein. Of roughly 1,800,000 distinct CDR3 sequences listed, around half are singletons. The sequencing input was blood. The receptor source for this set is a woman aged 40 to 49 in good health.

This clonotype was observed once. The gene calls are TRBV11-2 and TRBJ1-2; 7 bases match TRBD1. V was clipped by 4 bases and J by 12 bases; unmatched bases: 8. Germline V gene data show CDR1 as SGHAT and CDR2 as FQNNGV. This CDR3 contains 12 residues. The CDR3 DNA reads TGTGCCAGCAGCTCACTTGGGACAGAGGACACCTTC. Its protein product is CASSSLGTEDTF.

The chain couples TRBV28 to TRBJ2-3; D is uncertain. The germline V gene encodes CDR1 MDHEN and CDR2 SYDVKM. This CDR3 spans 15 amino acids. The germline V and J ends were trimmed by 8 bases and 2 bases, with 17 bases remaining between them. The CDR3 reads CASRLRNYVTDTQYF. The CDR3 bases are TGTGCCAGCCGGCTGAGAAACTATGTCACAGATACGCAGTATTTT.

The chain is built from TRBV12-3 or TRBV12-4 and TRBJ1-2; D is undetermined. Deletions cut 4 bases from V and 8 bases from J, with 11 bases between. There are 12 residues in the CDR3. Written as DNA, the CDR3 is TGTGCCAGCAGTTCCCTGGGAGCGGGCTACACCTTC. It specifies CASSSLGAGYTF.

Of note for this clonotype: The junction departs from the called germline gene at one end, perhaps through a read error. J is TRBJ2-1 and V is TRBV3-1, with D possibly matching TRBD2 (6 bases). The germline CDR1 and CDR2 sequences are LGHDT and YNNKEL (reference sequence). This CDR3 has 14 residues. For the CDR3, the DNA is TGTGCCAGCAGCCACCAACGGGAGTACATTGAGCAGTTCTTC. Its translation is CASSHQREYIEQFF.

This clonotype turned up a few times. The V call is TRBV7-9, the J call TRBJ2-1; 8 nucleotides match TRBD1. CDR1 is SEHNR and CDR2 is FQNEAQ in the germline V gene (reference sequence). CDR3 length: 14 amino acids. V trimming: 8 bases; J trimming: 5 bases; junction bases outside the gene matches: 8. The CDR3 bases are TGTGCCAGCGGGGACTCGGACAGGGACAATGAGCAGTTCTTC. This codes for CASGDSDRDNEQFF.

The chain uses TRBV27 and TRBJ2-1; 11 positions match TRBD2. The CDR3 totals 18 residues. V shed 6 bases and J 4 bases; nucleotides not matched to a gene: 14. Looked up from germline, CDR1 is MNHEY and CDR2 is SMNVEV (reference sequence). This CDR3 reads CASSPYTSGGVPYNEQFF. The CDR3 region has the DNA TGTGCCAGCAGCCCTTATACTAGCGGGGGAGTACCGTACAATGAGCAGTTCTTC.

This clonotype was found a few times. The V and J genes are TRBV7-2 and TRBJ1-1; D remains unclear. Germline lookup yields CDR1 SGHTA and CDR2 FQGNSA. CDR3 size: 16 residues. Trimming took 3 bases from V and 1 from J, leaving 15 bases between them. DNA for the CDR3: TGTGCCAGCAGCTTGAGGGTGGAGGGAAAGAACACTGAAGCTTTCTTT. This gives the protein CASSLRVEGKNTEAFF.

This clonotype was seen only a few times. V and J are TRBV5-1 and TRBJ2-1; 11 bases map to TRBD1. Germline trimming cut 4 bases from V and 4 bases from J; bases unmatched to any gene: 7. The CDR3 extends over 16 amino acids. The germline CDR1 and CDR2 sequences are SGHRS and YFSETQ. The CDR3 loop reads CASSPTGTGGYNEQFF. CDR3 in DNA: TGCGCCAGCAGCCCCACCGGGACAGGGGGTTACAATGAGCAGTTCTTC.

In regard to this clonotype: The junction and the germline gene differ at one end; a read error may be behind it. The chain recombines TRBV28 with TRBJ1-6; unclear D gene. The length of the CDR3 is 12 residues. In germline, CDR1 is MDHEN, CDR2 SYDVKM. The CDR3 spells CATYVGNLPLHF. The CDR3 DNA sequence: TGTGCCACCTACGTGGGGAATTTACCCCTCCACTTT.

On this clonotype: A read error may account for a junction end that differs from germline. V is TRBV3-1 and J is TRBJ2-7; D not certain. The CDR3 totals 16 residues. CDR1 is LGHDT, CDR2 YNNKEL, per germline (reference sequence). This CDR3 reads CASSQELGLLSYERYF. The CDR3 coding sequence is TGTGCCAGCAGCCAAGAGCTCGGGTTACTCTCCTACGAGCGGTACTTC.

This clonotype showed up just a few times. The chain combines TRBV20-1 with TRBJ2-7; D is tentatively TRBD1 or TRBD2 (5 bases each). The CDR3 has 13 amino acids. Germline assignment: CDR1 DFQATT and CDR2 SNEGSKA (reference sequence). V was cut by 6 bases and J by 2 bases, with 14 bases left in between. CDR3 loop: CSAPRDGTYEQYF. CDR3 nucleotide sequence: TGCAGTGCACCTCGGGACGGTACCTACGAGCAGTACTTC.

The genes are TRBV5-1 and TRBJ2-5; the match to TRBD1 covers 8 bases. Germline CDR1 and CDR2: SGHRS and YFSETQ. Trimming cost V 6 bases and J 0 bases; bases outside gene matches: 7. The CDR3 has 15 residues. As DNA, the CDR3 is TGCGCCAGCAAGGTTTGGACAGGGTACCAAGAGACCCAGTACTTC. This sequence encodes CASKVWTGYQETQYF.

This clonotype showed up just a few times. This chain uses TRBV28 with TRBJ1-2; the match to TRBD1 covers 8 bases. The CDR3 loop spans 15 amino acids. Germline CDR1 MDHEN, CDR2 SYDVKM. V gave up 6 bases and J gave up 1 base; unmatched junction bases: 7. CDR3 bases: TGTGCCAGCAGCATGACAGGGGCGTTTAACTATGGCTACACCTTC. Amino acid sequence: CASSMTGAFNYGYTF.

The chain joins TRBV27 to TRBJ1-1; D not resolved. The germline V gene has CDR1 MNHEY and CDR2 SMNVEV (reference sequence). V lost 5 bases to trimming and J lost 2 bases, with 12 bases between them. The CDR3 has 14 residues. CDR3 DNA sequence: TGTGCCAGCAGTCCCGGACGGGAAAACACTGAAGCTTTCTTT. Translating gives CASSPGRENTEAFF.

V usage is TRBV13 and J usage is TRBJ1-2; D is uncertain. The V and J ends lost 6 bases and 8 bases respectively, with 28 bases between them. Germline V gene data show CDR1 as PRHDT and CDR2 as FYEKMQ (reference sequence). The CDR3 extends over 17 amino acids. The CDR3 DNA is TGTGCCAGCAGTTCACAAACCTCAGAGGAACGCGGTGGGGGCTACACCTTC. Translating it yields CASSSQTSEERGGGYTF.

This clonotype was counted between two and nine times. The chain combines TRBV7-9 with TRBJ2-5; maybe TRBD1 (7 bases). V was trimmed by 3 bases and J by 5 bases, leaving 16 bases between them. This CDR3 has 15 amino acids. Germline values: CDR1 SEHNR, CDR2 FQNEAQ (reference sequence). CDR3 nucleotides: TGTGCCAGCAGCTTCAGACAGGGACTGGGTGAGACCCAGTACTTC. Its translation is CASSFRQGLGETQYF.

The table lists this clonotype with a few counts. The chain uses TRBV7-8 and TRBJ1-2; no reliable D call. CDR1 is SGHVS and CDR2 is FQNEAQ in the germline V gene. CDR3 length: 14 amino acids. The V end was cut by 0 bases, the J end by 8 bases, with 13 bases between. Written as DNA, the CDR3 is TGTGCCAGCAGCTTAGCTGGGGTAGTGAGGGGCTACACCTTC. Protein: CASSLAGVVRGYTF.

This clonotype was counted between two and nine times. This chain connects TRBV7-2 to TRBJ1-5, with TRBD1 matching over 8 bases. Trimming took 5 bases from V and 0 from J; bases not matched to a gene: 12. Per the germline V gene, CDR1 is SGHTA and CDR2 is FQGNSA. This CDR3 is 18 amino acids long. CDR3 amino acids: CASSPRLSGGNSNQPQHF. The CDR3 DNA follows: TGTGCCAGCAGCCCACGGCTCTCAGGGGGCAATAGCAATCAGCCCCAGCATTTT.

This clonotype turned up a few times. The chain is built from TRBV5-1 and TRBJ2-7; possibly TRBD2 for D (6 bases). The germline V gene encodes CDR1 SGHRS and CDR2 YFSETQ. This CDR3 spans 15 amino acids. Deletions cut 4 bases from V and 4 bases from J, with 18 bases between. CDR3 coding DNA: TGCGCCAGCAGCCCCCGGACGGGGGACCTTTACGAGCAGTACTTC. Translating it yields CASSPRTGDLYEQYF. The full variable domain, completed using reference TRBV5-1 and TRBJ2-7, is KAGVTQTPRYLIKTRGQQVTLSCSPISGHRSVSWYQQTPGQGLQFLFEYFSETQRNKGNFPGRFSGRQFSNSRSEMNVSTLELGDSALYLCASSPRTGDLYEQYFGPGTRLTVT.

The chain carries TRBV7-3 and TRBJ2-1; 11 bases align to TRBD2. Per the germline V gene, CDR1 is SGHTA and CDR2 is FQGTGA. The CDR3 runs 17 residues. V lost 2 bases to trimming and J lost 5 bases; unmatched junction nucleotides: 8. DNA of the CDR3: TGTGCCAGCAGCTTAGGCGGGGGGGGACTAGCGGACAATGAGCAGTTCTTC. Translation gives CASSLGGGGLADNEQFF. Variable domain in full (rest from reference TRBV7-3 and TRBJ2-1): GAGVSQTPSNKVTEKGKYVELRCDPISGHTALYWYRQSLGQGPEFLIYFQGTGAADDSGLPNDRFFAVRPEGSVSTLKIQRTERGDSAVYLCASSLGGGGLADNEQFFGPGTRLTVL.

The chain is built from TRBV5-1 and TRBJ1-1, with TRBD1 identical over 9 bases. The CDR3 extends over 18 amino acids. The J segment lost 3 bases and the V segment lost 2 bases, leaving 14 bases of the junction unmatched. Germline V CDR1 and CDR2: SGHRS, YFSETQ. The CDR3 spells CASSFNSGTGWLDTEAFF. The CDR3 region has the DNA TGCGCCAGCAGCTTCAACTCCGGGACAGGGTGGCTTGACACTGAAGCTTTCTTT.

This clonotype has more than one count but fewer than ten. The chain is built from TRBV28 and TRBJ2-1, with 8 bases fitting TRBD1. The CDR3 covers 14 residues. CDR1 MDHEN and CDR2 SYDVKM come from the germline V gene. The junction had 4 bases not matched to a gene; V was cut back by 3 bases and J by 6 bases. CDR3 sequence reads: CASSLGQEINEQFF. The DNA for the CDR3 is TGTGCCAGCAGTTTGGGACAGGAGATCAATGAGCAGTTCTTC.

This clonotype was seen many times. The V gene is TRBV29-1, the J gene TRBJ2-4, with 9 nucleotides matching TRBD1. The CDR3 spans 14 residues. Germline trimming cut 7 bases from V and 12 bases from J; bases unmatched to any gene: 16. Germline V lookup: CDR1 SQVTM, CDR2 ANQGSEA. The CDR3 bases are TGCAGCGCCCGGGACAGGGCTTCTTGGATCTATCAGTACTTC. Its translation: CSARDRASWIYQYF. Filled out from reference TRBV29-1 and TRBJ2-4, the complete variable domain reads SAVISQKPSRDICQRGTSLTIQCQVDSQVTMMFWYRQQPGQSLTLIATANQGSEATYESGFVIDKFPISRPNLTFSTLTVSNMSPEDSSIYLCSARDRASWIYQYFGAGTRLSVL.

Comments on this clonotype: One junction end disagrees with the germline gene, perhaps due to a read error. The chain employs TRBV12-3 or TRBV12-4 and TRBJ2-4, with D maybe TRBD1 (6 bases). The J call may not be correct, given that the DNA end is closer to TRBJ2-5. CDR3 length: 14 amino acids. CDR3 in DNA: TGTACCAGCACCCTCCAGGGGATAACGGAGACCCAGTACTTC. It yields the protein CTSTLQGITETQYF.

In nucleotides, the CDR3 is TGCGCCAGCAGCCGGAGTATCGCGAGCGGGGGCACTGAAGCTTTCTTT. Amino acid sequence: CASSRSIASGGTEAFF. V usage is TRBV4-1 and J usage is TRBJ1-1; a possible D gene is TRBD1 (5 bases). From germline, CDR1 is MGHRA and CDR2 YSYEKL. This CDR3 region has 16 residues. V lost 4 bases to trimming and J lost 4 bases, with 19 bases between them.

The rearrangement uses TRBV7-3 and TRBJ1-1; 9 bases map to TRBD1. V lost 5 bases to trimming and J lost 6 bases; unmatched junction nucleotides: 13. The CDR3 extends over 16 amino acids. From germline, CDR1 is SGHTA and CDR2 FQGTGA. The CDR3 here is CASSPSPGQGKPEAFF. The CDR3 region has the DNA TGTGCCAGCAGCCCCTCACCGGGACAGGGAAAGCCTGAAGCTTTCTTT.

The chain couples TRBV6-2 or TRBV6-3 to TRBJ1-1, with 7 bases matching TRBD1. The germline CDR1 and CDR2 sequences are MNHEY and SVGEGT. J gave up 6 bases and V 6 bases, and 7 bases lay outside the gene matches. This CDR3 region has 13 residues. The CDR3 here is CASRPTGLPEAFF. CDR3 sequence (DNA): TGTGCCAGCAGACCGACAGGGTTACCTGAAGCTTTCTTT.

This chain joins TRBV7-9 and TRBJ2-6; 7 bases match TRBD1. Losses at the gene ends were 1 base for V and 0 bases for J; bases not matched to a gene: 9. Germline V gene sequence: CDR1 SEHNR, CDR2 FQNEAQ (reference sequence). The CDR3 has 19 residues. CDR3 residues: CASSLVFGTASSGANVLTF. The CDR3 DNA sequence: TGTGCCAGCAGCTTAGTTTTTGGGACAGCCTCCTCTGGGGCCAACGTCCTGACTTTC.

This chain joins TRBV5-1 and TRBJ1-2; D may be TRBD1 (6 bases). V lost 4 bases and J 0 bases, leaving 19 bases between the germline ends. Germline assignment: CDR1 SGHRS and CDR2 YFSETQ. The CDR3 spans 17 residues. The CDR3 region is CASSRLGSQGPNYGYTF. CDR3 in DNA: TGCGCCAGCAGCCGCCTGGGCTCCCAGGGGCCTAACTATGGCTACACCTTC.

The chain has TRBV2 and TRBJ2-3, with D possibly TRBD2 on 6 matching bases. The CDR3 sequence is 16 residues long. Per germline, CDR1 SNHLY and CDR2 FYNNEI. V was trimmed by 6 bases and J by 8 bases, leaving 24 bases between them. CDR3 DNA sequence: TGTGCCAGCAGGGACGGACTGGCGGGTGGGGGAGGTACGCAGTATTTT. The encoded protein is CASRDGLAGGGGTQYF.